A selection of T cell receptor beta chains follows, all from one sample in a study of radiotherapy plus CTLA-4 blockade in lung cancer. Clones were read by immunoSEQ multiplex PCR, and TCRdb kept only the in-frame ones, dropping some. Among some 110,000 clones listed, approximately 84% were seen once. The sequences come from peripheral blood, collected from a patient treated with radiotherapy plus ipilimumab. These receptors were collected from a human donor with non-small cell lung cancer who had a partial response to radiotherapy plus ipilimumab. Both conserved end residues are part of each CDR3. Fields, in order: D gene, V gene, J gene, clone size, CDR3 protein, CDR3 DNA. D genes are given only for firm matches. Where a row states a size, it is once, few, many or the class of an expanded clone; other rows omit it.

>TRBD1|TRBV5-1|TRBJ1-1|few
CASRTGLNTEAFF
TGCGCCAGCAGGACAGGGTTGAACACTGAAGCTTTCTTT
>TRBD1|TRBV27|TRBJ1-1|-
CASRPGQGLMNTEAFF
TGTGCCAGCAGGCCGGGACAGGGGTTAATGAACACTGAAGCTTTCTTT
>-|TRBV10-1|TRBJ2-3|-
CASSAGKGGTDTQYF
TGCGCCAGCAGTGCCGGGAAGGGTGGCACAGATACGCAGTATTTT
>TRBD1|TRBV19|TRBJ2-7|-
CASSIPNPTGAYEQYF
TGTGCCAGTAGTATCCCTAACCCGACAGGGGCCTACGAGCAGTACTTC
>-|TRBV30|TRBJ1-2|-
CAWSYTYGYTF
TGTGCCTGGAGTTACACCTATGGCTACACCTTC
>TRBD2|TRBV19|TRBJ2-1|few
CASSLGGGPSNNEQFF
TGTGCCAGTAGTCTCGGGGGAGGGCCAAGTAATAATGAGCAGTTCTTC
>-|TRBV19|TRBJ2-2|-
CASSIGRGPAGELFF
TGTGCCAGTAGTATAGGCAGGGGTCCCGCCGGGGAGCTGTTTTTT
>TRBD1|TRBV28|TRBJ1-2|-
CASRLGTGPYGYTF
TGTGCCAGCAGACTCGGGACAGGACCTTATGGCTACACCTTC
>TRBD1|TRBV25-1|TRBJ1-1|-
CASTNPRTGFTEAFF
TGTGCCAGCACCAACCCTCGGACAGGGTTCACTGAAGCTTTCTTT
>TRBD2|TRBV27|TRBJ2-5|-
CASSSTSGGLQETQYF
TGTGCCAGCAGTTCGACTAGCGGGGGACTACAAGAGACCCAGTACTTC
>TRBD2|TRBV6-5|TRBJ2-3|-
CASCLAGEDTQYF
TGTGCCAGCTGCCTAGCGGGAGAGGATACGCAGTATTTT
>TRBD1|TRBV14|TRBJ2-2|-
CASSLRQGDTGELFF
TGTGCCAGCAGCCTTAGACAGGGGGACACCGGGGAGCTGTTTTTT
>-|TRBV5-4|TRBJ1-6|-
CASSLVTGNSPLHF
TGTGCCAGCAGCTTGGTTACAGGAAATTCACCCCTCCACTTT
>TRBD1|TRBV4-1|TRBJ2-6|-
CASSRDRGQAGANVLTF
TGCGCCAGCAGCCGAGACAGGGGACAGGCGGGGGCCAACGTCCTGACTTTC
>TRBD1|TRBV19|TRBJ2-3|few
CASSLRTGGFTDTQYF
TGTGCCAGTAGTTTAAGGACAGGGGGCTTTACAGATACGCAGTATTTT
>-|TRBV28|TRBJ2-1|-
CASSMTSGGYNEQFF
TGTGCCAGCAGTATGACTAGTGGGGGATACAATGAGCAGTTCTTC
>TRBD1|TRBV19|TRBJ1-5|-
CASSLDRVQPQHF
TGTGCCAGTAGTCTGGACAGGGTTCAGCCCCAGCATTTT
>TRBD1|TRBV5-1|TRBJ1-3|once
CASSSPLGQADSVRNTIYF
TGCGCCAGCAGCTCCCCCTTGGGACAGGCCGATAGCGTTAGAAACACCATATATTTT
>-|TRBV11-2|TRBJ2-1|few
CASSPGLPHEQFF
TGTGCCAGCAGCCCCGGACTCCCGCATGAGCAGTTCTTC
>TRBD1|TRBV6-1|TRBJ1-2|-
CASREPGQGEYGYTF
TGTGCCAGCAGAGAGCCGGGACAGGGAGAATATGGCTACACCTTC
>TRBD2|TRBV7-2|TRBJ2-1|-
CASSSGTSGTYEQFF
TGTGCCAGCAGCTCGGGGACTAGCGGAACTTATGAGCAGTTCTTC
>-|TRBV5-1|TRBJ2-6|-
CASSLGEAGANVLTF
TGCGCCAGCAGCTTGGGCGAGGCTGGGGCCAACGTCCTGACTTTC
>TRBD1|TRBV5-4|TRBJ2-4|few
CASSPRTGGAPVAKNIQYF
TGTGCCAGCAGCCCCAGGACAGGGGGCGCCCCGGTAGCCAAAAACATTCAGTACTTC
>TRBD1|TRBV6-1|TRBJ1-1|-
CASTGQGSTEAFF
TGTGCCAGCACCGGACAGGGTAGCACTGAAGCTTTCTTT
>-|TRBV2|TRBJ1-5|once
CASSAEDNQPQHF
TGTGCCAGCAGCGCAGAAGACAATCAGCCCCAGCATTTT
>TRBD1|TRBV18|TRBJ2-1|-
CASSQKQGNEQFF
TGTGCCAGCTCGCAGAAACAGGGGAATGAGCAGTTCTTC
>-|TRBV4-1|TRBJ2-7|-
CASSQDRGSVYEQYF
TGCGCCAGCAGCCAAGATCGGGGTAGCGTCTACGAGCAGTACTTC
>TRBD1|TRBV5-1|TRBJ2-7|-
CASELDRGNEQYF
TGCGCCAGTGAGCTGGACAGGGGGAACGAGCAGTACTTC
>-|TRBV7-9|TRBJ1-5|few
CASSQDPQAYSNQPQHF
TGCGCCAGCAGCCAAGATCCACAGGCCTATAGCAATCAGCCCCAGCATTTT
>TRBD2|TRBV28|TRBJ2-1|-
CASSGTGTSRFGLHNEQFF
TGTGCCAGCAGCGGAACCGGGACTAGCCGATTTGGCTTACACAATGAGCAGTTCTTC
>TRBD2|TRBV2|TRBJ2-2|once
CASSGTSGVHTGELFF
TGTGCCAGCAGTGGGACTAGCGGGGTTCACACCGGGGAGCTGTTTTTT
>-|TRBV5-3|TRBJ1-1|-
CARQGQLNTEAFF
TGTGCCAGACAGGGGCAACTGAACACTGAAGCTTTCTTT
>TRBD2|TRBV15|TRBJ2-7|-
CATQPFGGSSYEQYF
TGTGCCACCCAGCCCTTCGGGGGGAGCTCCTACGAGCAGTACTTC
>TRBD1|TRBV5-1|TRBJ1-2|-
CASSWGDRAYGYTF
TGCGCCAGCAGCTGGGGAGACAGGGCGTATGGCTACACCTTC
>-|TRBV19|TRBJ2-1|-
CASTPGQTRDSYNEQFF
TGTGCCAGTACCCCTGGGCAGACCCGGGACTCCTACAATGAGCAGTTCTTC
>TRBD1|TRBV18|TRBJ1-5|-
CASSPPGTGTNQPQHF
TGTGCCAGCTCACCTCCTGGGACAGGGACCAATCAGCCCCAGCATTTT